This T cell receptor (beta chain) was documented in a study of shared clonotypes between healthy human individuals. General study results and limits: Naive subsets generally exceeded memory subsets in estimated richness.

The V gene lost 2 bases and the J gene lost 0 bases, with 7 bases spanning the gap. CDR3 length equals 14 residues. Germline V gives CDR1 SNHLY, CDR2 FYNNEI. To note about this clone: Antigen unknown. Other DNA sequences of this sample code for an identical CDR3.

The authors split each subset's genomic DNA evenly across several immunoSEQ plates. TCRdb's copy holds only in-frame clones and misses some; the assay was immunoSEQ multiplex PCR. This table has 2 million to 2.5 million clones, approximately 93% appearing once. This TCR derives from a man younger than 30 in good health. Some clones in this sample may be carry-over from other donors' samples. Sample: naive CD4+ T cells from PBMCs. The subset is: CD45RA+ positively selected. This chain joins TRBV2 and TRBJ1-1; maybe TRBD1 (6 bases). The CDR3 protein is CASSEQGMNTEAFF. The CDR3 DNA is TGTGCCAGCAGTGAACAGGGGATGAACACTGAAGCTTTCTTT.